The TCR beta chain under discussion was sequenced for a study of response to subunit inactivated influenza vaccine. Study conclusions and caveats: The authors suggested that every seasonal influenza vaccination recruits few new T cells.

In germline, CDR1 is SGHDN, CDR2 FVKESK. The CDR3 totals 14 residues. Each CDR3 protein is one row after TCRdb ran MiXCR on the RT-PCR reads. Seen here are around 470,000 distinct CDR3 sequences, approximately 7.7% observed once, and the top ten hold around 13%. A remark on this clonotype: Its matching antigen is unknown. The junction does not match germline at one end; this may be a read error.

The rearrangement joins TRBV14 to TRBJ2-7; possibly TRBD1 for D (5 bases). The receptor was isolated from a man aged 45 to 70 who received an inactivated influenza vaccine. The sequencing here drew on PBMCs from blood, taken roughly 24 months after vaccination. CDR3: CAGRSGSLPYEQYF. The CDR3 DNA is TGTGCCGGCAGGTCAGGGTCGCTACCCTACGAGCAGTACTTC.